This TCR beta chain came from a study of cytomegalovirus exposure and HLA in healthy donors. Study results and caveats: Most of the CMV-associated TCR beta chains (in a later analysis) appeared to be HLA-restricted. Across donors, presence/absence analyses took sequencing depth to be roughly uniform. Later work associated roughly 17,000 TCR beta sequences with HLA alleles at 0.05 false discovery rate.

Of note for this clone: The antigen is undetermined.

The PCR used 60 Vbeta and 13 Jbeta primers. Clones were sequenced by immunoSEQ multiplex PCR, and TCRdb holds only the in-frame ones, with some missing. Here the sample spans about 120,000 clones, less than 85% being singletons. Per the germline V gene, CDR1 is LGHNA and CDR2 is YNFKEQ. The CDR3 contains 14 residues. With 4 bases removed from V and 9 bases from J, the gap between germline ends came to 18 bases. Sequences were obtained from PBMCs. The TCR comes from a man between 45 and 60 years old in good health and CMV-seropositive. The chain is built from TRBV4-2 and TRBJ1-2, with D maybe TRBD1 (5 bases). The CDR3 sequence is CASSPSTAARRYTF. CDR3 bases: TGTGCCAGCAGCCCCTCGACAGCAGCTAGACGCTACACCTTC.